Following are 25 T cell receptor beta chains from one sample sequenced in a study of CD8+ T cells in alopecia areata. The sample's treatment: oral pan-JAK inhibitor, 5-10 mg twice daily. Investigators isolated RNA and reverse transcribed it into cDNA to act as the sequencing template. Profiling relied on immunoSEQ multiplex PCR, and the TCRdb table lists in-frame clones only, not all of them. The sample lists around 300,000 clones, over 45% occurring once. The specimen was CD4+ T cells sorted from blood, collected between weeks 51 and 52, from a patient treated with tofacitinib. The source is a human donor with alopecia areata.

The chain links TRBV6-1 to TRBJ2-7; TRBD2 matches 9 bases. V shed 6 bases and J 3 bases; nucleotides not matched to a gene: 9. The germline gives CDR1 MNHNS, CDR2 SASEGT. The CDR3 covers 15 residues. CDR3 bases: TGTGCCAGCAGAGTCAGCGGGGGGATTTTCTACGAGCAGTACTTC. The encoded protein is CASRVSGGIFYEQYF.

The V and J genes are TRBV9 and TRBJ1-1; D is undetermined. Germline V gives CDR1 SGDLS, CDR2 YYNGEE. Trimming took 4 bases from V and 6 from J, leaving 13 bases between them. The CDR3 is made up of 13 amino acids. The CDR3 loop is CASSPGATPEAFF. In DNA form, the CDR3 reads TGTGCCAGCAGCCCCGGCGCGACACCTGAAGCTTTCTTT.

This clone was observed a handful of times. This chain connects TRBV4-1 to TRBJ1-2; D is possibly TRBD1 (5 bases). CDR3 length: 13 amino acids. V was trimmed by 4 bases and J by 3 bases, leaving 9 bases between them. Germline CDR1 MGHRA, CDR2 YSYEKL. CDR3: CASSPDTDYGYTF. The CDR3 coding sequence is TGCGCCAGCAGCCCGGACACAGACTATGGCTACACCTTC.

The rearrangement joins TRBV7-9 to TRBJ2-6, with D possibly TRBD1 on 5 matching bases. CDR3 length: 15 amino acids. Germline assignment: CDR1 SEHNR and CDR2 FQNEAQ (reference sequence). V lost 5 bases and J 3 bases, leaving 11 bases between the germline ends. The CDR3 DNA is TGTGCCAGCAGCCCAGGGTTCGGTGGGGCCAACGTCCTGACTTTC. Encoded protein: CASSPGFGGANVLTF.

Only a few counts were recorded for this clone. The chain links TRBV4-1 to TRBJ1-2, with a possible D match to TRBD1 (5 bases). The CDR3 is 16 amino acids. Germline CDR1 and CDR2: MGHRA and YSYEKL. Trimming left V 2 bases short and J 0 bases short, with 13 bases between. The DNA for the CDR3 is TGCGCCAGCAGCCAAACCGGGACGGAGTCTAACTATGGCTACACCTTC. It is translated as CASSQTGTESNYGYTF.

The chain links TRBV19 to TRBJ1-2, with D unclear. CDR3 length: 12 residues. The germline V gene has CDR1 LNHDA and CDR2 SQIVND (reference sequence). V was trimmed by 3 bases and J by 8 bases, leaving 10 bases between them. The CDR3 loop reads CASSIRSSGYTF. CDR3 DNA: TGTGCCAGTAGTATTCGGAGTAGCGGCTACACCTTC.

The chain uses TRBV11-2 and TRBJ2-3, with D possibly TRBD2 on 7 matching bases. This CDR3 has 16 amino acids. Trimming cost V 5 bases and J 2 bases, with 17 bases left between them. CDR1 is SGHAT and CDR2 is FQNNGV in the germline V gene. The CDR3 reads CASSRGARSYTDTQYF. In DNA form, the CDR3 reads TGTGCCAGCAGCCGGGGGGCACGCTCTTACACAGATACGCAGTATTTT.

Only a few counts were recorded for this clone. This chain uses TRBV9 with TRBJ2-3; unclear D gene. The germline V gene encodes CDR1 SGDLS and CDR2 YYNGEE. V lost 4 bases and J 10 bases, leaving 13 bases between the germline ends. The CDR3 is made up of 12 amino acids. CDR3 in amino acids: CASSPLGFSQYF. The CDR3 DNA follows: TGTGCCAGCAGCCCCCTAGGGTTTTCGCAGTATTTT.

The chain couples TRBV15 to TRBJ1-2; 8 bases match TRBD1. The CDR3 is made up of 16 amino acids. CDR1 and CDR2 from the germline V gene are LNHNV and YYDKDF (reference sequence). J was trimmed by 8 bases and V by 1 base; bases with no gene match: 12. The CDR3 DNA reads TGTGCCACCAGCAGAGGTTCCGACAGGGGCGCAGGCGGCTACACCTTC. Residues: CATSRGSDRGAGGYTF.

This chain links TRBV30 with TRBJ1-5, with D perhaps TRBD1 (5 bases). CDR1 and CDR2 (germline): GTSNPN, SVGIG (reference sequence). V lost 2 bases to trimming and J lost 5 bases, with 10 bases between them. The CDR3 totals 13 residues. The CDR3 spells CAWSTGRDQPQHF. The CDR3 DNA follows: TGTGCCTGGAGTACGGGGCGAGATCAGCCCCAGCATTTT.

The chain carries TRBV5-1 and TRBJ1-6; 10 bases agree with TRBD1. The CDR3 extends over 13 amino acids. V shed 5 bases and J 10 bases; nucleotides not matched to a gene: 3. The germline V gene encodes CDR1 SGHRS and CDR2 YFSETQ. CDR3 DNA sequence: TGCGCCAGCAGGGGACAGGGGTTGTCACCCCTCCACTTT. It codes for CASRGQGLSPLHF.

This clone has just a few counts. The chain is built from TRBV7-2 and TRBJ2-1, with D perhaps matching TRBD1 (6 bases). The CDR3 loop spans 11 amino acids. The V end lost 6 bases, the J end lost 9 bases, and 9 bases lay between the germline ends. From germline, CDR1 is SGHTA and CDR2 FQGNSA. Written as DNA, the CDR3 is TGTGCCAGCAGTAAGGGGGTTGAGCAGTTCTTC. Translation gives CASSKGVEQFF.

With respect to this clone: A read error may account for a junction end that differs from germline. The gene calls are TRBV30 and TRBJ2-3, with 7 bases identical to TRBD2. CDR1 is GTSNPN, CDR2 SVGIG, per germline (reference sequence). The length of the CDR3 is 14 residues. The CDR3 region has the DNA TGTGCCTGGAGTAGGGCTAGCGGTATAGATACGCAGTTTTTT. Its translation is CAWSRASGIDTQFF.

The chain has TRBV5-1 and TRBJ2-1; 7 nucleotides match TRBD1. In germline, CDR1 is SGHRS, CDR2 YFSETQ. The CDR3 runs 15 residues. V dropped 2 bases and J dropped 3; count of bases not matched to a gene: 5. The CDR3 region has the DNA TGCGCCAGCAGCTTCCGGGACAGCTACTACAATGAGCAGTTCTTC. Its protein is CASSFRDSYYNEQFF.

The chain recombines TRBV25-1 with TRBJ1-6; D ambiguous. This CDR3 spans 15 amino acids. Germline assignment: CDR1 MGHDK and CDR2 SYGVNS. Trimming shortened V by 3 bases and J by 0 bases, and 6 bases separated the two germline ends. The CDR3 nucleotides read TGTGCCAGCAGTGATCCCAGCTCCTATAATTCACCCCTCCACTTT. Encoded protein: CASSDPSSYNSPLHF.

This clone has a handful of counts. The chain is built from TRBV9 and TRBJ1-6, with D unresolved. The germline V gene has CDR1 SGDLS and CDR2 YYNGEE. Trimming removed 3 bases at V and 7 bases at J, with 11 bases between. The CDR3 totals 14 residues. The CDR3 DNA follows: TGTGCCAGCAGCGCCGGCAATGGGAATTCACCCCTCCACTTT. This sequence encodes CASSAGNGNSPLHF. Drawing the rest from reference TRBV9 and TRBJ1-6, the complete variable domain is DSGVTQTPKHLITATGQRVTLRCSPRSGDLSVYWYQQSLDQGLQFLIQYYNGEERAKGNILERFSAQQFPDLHSELNLSSLELGDSALYFCASSAGNGNSPLHFGNGTRLTVT.

V gene TRBV4-1 combines with J gene TRBJ1-1; maybe TRBD1 (5 bases). Trimming shortened V by 2 bases and J by 0 bases, and 13 bases separated the two germline ends. Per the germline V gene, CDR1 is MGHRA and CDR2 is YSYEKL. The CDR3 is 16 amino acids. Written as DNA, the CDR3 is TGCGCCAGCAGCCAACAATACAGGACAATGAACACTGAAGCTTTCTTT. Amino acid sequence: CASSQQYRTMNTEAFF.

The V gene is TRBV4-3, the J gene TRBJ2-7; the D gene is possibly TRBD2 (6 bases). V was trimmed by 0 bases and J by 0 bases, leaving 9 bases between them. This CDR3 region has 15 residues. Germline V gene data show CDR1 as LGHNA and CDR2 as YSLEER. CDR3 in amino acids: CASSQESGSSYEQYF. As DNA, the CDR3 is TGCGCCAGCAGCCAAGAGTCCGGGAGCTCCTACGAGCAGTACTTC.

The CDR3 loop reads CATSWGQGVADTQYF. The CDR3 DNA sequence: TGTGCCACCAGCTGGGGACAGGGGGTTGCAGATACGCAGTATTTT. The V call is TRBV15, the J call TRBJ2-3, with TRBD1 identical over 11 bases. From germline, CDR1 is LNHNV and CDR2 YYDKDF (reference sequence). J lost 4 bases, V lost 5 bases, and 5 bases had no gene match. This CDR3 has 15 residues.

The chain couples TRBV27 to TRBJ2-3; D ambiguous. CDR1 MNHEY and CDR2 SMNVEV come from the germline V gene (reference sequence). This CDR3 has 14 residues. Trimming left V 2 bases short and J 3 bases short, with 9 bases between. For the CDR3, the DNA is TGTGCCAGCAGTTTAGAAGGGTGGACAGATACGCAGTATTTT. Protein product: CASSLEGWTDTQYF.

This clone was counted between two and nine times. The rearrangement uses TRBV30 and TRBJ2-3; possibly TRBD1 for D (5 bases). V was clipped by 4 bases and J by 6 bases, with 11 bases between them. This CDR3 is 12 amino acids long. Germline CDR1 reads GTSNPN; CDR2 reads SVGIG (reference sequence). Here the CDR3 reads CAWTEAGDTQYF. CDR3 coding DNA: TGTGCCTGGACAGAGGCAGGGGATACGCAGTATTTT.

This clone was counted only a few times. Other DNA variants within this sample encode the same CDR3. The chain combines TRBV14 with TRBJ1-2; D unresolved. CDR1 SGHDN and CDR2 FVKESK come from the germline V gene. V shed 3 bases and J shed 0 bases, with 5 bases lying between them. The CDR3 runs 13 residues. Written as DNA, the CDR3 is TGTGCCAGCAGCCAGGGAGCTAACTATGGCTACACCTTC. It translates to CASSQGANYGYTF.

The genes are TRBV10-3 and TRBJ2-5; 9 bases align to TRBD2. The CDR3 consists of 14 residues. Germline CDR1 ENHRY, CDR2 SYGVKD. V was pared by 0 bases and J by 7 bases, with 3 bases of the junction left unmatched. The CDR3 is CAISESAGLATQYF. CDR3 DNA: TGTGCCATCAGTGAGTCAGCGGGACTAGCGACCCAGTACTTC.

The chain links TRBV9 to TRBJ2-1; a weak D match, TRBD2 (6 bases). Trimming shortened V by 4 bases and J by 6 bases, and 14 bases separated the two germline ends. The length of the CDR3 is 14 residues. CDR1 and CDR2 from the germline V gene are SGDLS and YYNGEE. The CDR3 DNA sequence: TGTGCCAGCAGCCACACTGGCGGGGCCAATGAGCAGTTCTTC. Translating gives CASSHTGGANEQFF.

The chain combines TRBV7-9 with TRBJ1-2; D gene uncertain. CDR1 SEHNR and CDR2 FQNEAQ come from the germline V gene (reference sequence). The V gene lost 2 bases and the J gene lost 4 bases, with 14 bases spanning the gap. The CDR3 has 15 residues. Written as DNA, the CDR3 is TGTGCCAGCAGCTTAATTAATCGAGATCCCTATGGCTACACCTTC. Protein sequence: CASSLINRDPYGYTF.